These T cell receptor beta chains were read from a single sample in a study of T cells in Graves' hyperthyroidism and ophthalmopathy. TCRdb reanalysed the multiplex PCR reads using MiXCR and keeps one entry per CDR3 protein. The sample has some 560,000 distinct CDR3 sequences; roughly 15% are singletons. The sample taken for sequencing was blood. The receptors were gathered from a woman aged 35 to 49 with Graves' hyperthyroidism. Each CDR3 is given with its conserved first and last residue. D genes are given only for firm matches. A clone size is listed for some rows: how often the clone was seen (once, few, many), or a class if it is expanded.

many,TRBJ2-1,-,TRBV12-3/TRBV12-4,CASSYYGEQFF,TGTGCCAGCAGTTATTATGGTGAGCAGTTCTTC
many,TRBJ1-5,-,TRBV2,CASQKGGYQPQHF,TGTGCCAGCCAAAAAGGGGGTTATCAGCCCCAGCATTTT
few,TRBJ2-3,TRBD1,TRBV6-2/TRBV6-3,CASSFFGTGPTDTQYF,TGTGCCAGCAGTTTTTTCGGGACAGGGCCCACAGATACGCAGTATTTT
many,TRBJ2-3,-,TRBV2,CASSYVDTQYF,TGTGCCAGCTCGTATGTAGATACGCAGTATTTT
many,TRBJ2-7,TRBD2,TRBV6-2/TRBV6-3,CASSFRLAGSYEQYF,TGTGCCAGCAGTTTTCGACTAGCGGGTTCCTACGAGCAGTACTTC
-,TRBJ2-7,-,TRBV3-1,CASRPRGANPYEQYF,TGTGCCAGCAGGCCCCGGGGGGCCAATCCCTACGAGCAATACTTC
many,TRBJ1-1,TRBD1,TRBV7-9,CASSLGTGAGTEAFF,TGTGCCAGCAGCTTGGGGACAGGGGCGGGCACTGAAGCTTTCTTT
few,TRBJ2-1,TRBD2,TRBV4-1,CASSPVSGSLREQFF,TGCGCCAGCAGCCCAGTTAGCGGGAGCTTAAGGGAGCAGTTCTTC
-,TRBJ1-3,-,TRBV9,CASSTRTQTPDTIYF,TGTGCCAGCAGCACACGGACGCAAACCCCCGACACCATATATTTT
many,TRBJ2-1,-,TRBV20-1,CSAIRSSYEQFF,TGCAGTGCTATCCGGTCTTCGTATGAGCAGTTCTTC
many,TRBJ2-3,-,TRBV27,CASSTAGADTQYF,TGTGCCAGCAGCACCGCCGGGGCAGATACGCAGTATTTT
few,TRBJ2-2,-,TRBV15,CATSSRLQGNANTGELFF,TGTGCCACCAGCAGCAGACTTCAGGGTAACGCGAACACCGGGGAGCTGTTTTTT
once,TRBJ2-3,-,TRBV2,CASSASRGTDTQYF,TGTGCCAGCAGCGCCAGCAGGGGCACAGATACGCAGTATTTT
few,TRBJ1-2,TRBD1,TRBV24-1,CATGDRLYGYTF,TGTGCCACCGGGGACAGACTCTATGGCTACACCTTC
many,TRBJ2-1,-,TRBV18,CASSPTLNSYNEQFF,TGTGCCAGCTCACCAACACTCAACTCCTACAATGAGCAGTTCTTC
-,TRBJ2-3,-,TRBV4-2,CASSQAKPDTDTQYF,TGTGCCAGCAGCCAAGCGAAACCGGACACAGATACGCAGTATTTT